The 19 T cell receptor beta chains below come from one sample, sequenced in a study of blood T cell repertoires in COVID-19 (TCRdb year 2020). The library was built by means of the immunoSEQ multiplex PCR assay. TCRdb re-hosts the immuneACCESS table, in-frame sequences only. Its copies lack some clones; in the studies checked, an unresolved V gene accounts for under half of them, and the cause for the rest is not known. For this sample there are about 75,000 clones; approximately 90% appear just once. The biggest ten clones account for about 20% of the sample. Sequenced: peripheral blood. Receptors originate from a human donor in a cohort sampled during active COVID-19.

The CDR3 coding sequence is TGTGCCACCCGATTAGCCCCCAATGAGCAGTTCTTC. Translating it yields CATRLAPNEQFF. The rearrangement links TRBV27 to TRBJ2-1; D call uncertain. Trimming took off 10 bases at V and 6 bases at J, with 13 bases between the two ends. The CDR3 length is 12 residues. Germline V gives CDR1 MNHEY, CDR2 SMNVEV (reference sequence).

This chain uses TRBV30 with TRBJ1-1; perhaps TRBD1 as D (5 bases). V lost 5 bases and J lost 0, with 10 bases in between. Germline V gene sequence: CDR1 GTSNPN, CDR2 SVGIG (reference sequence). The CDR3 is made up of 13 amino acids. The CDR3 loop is CAWSQGMNTEAFF. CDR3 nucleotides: TGTGCCTGGTCTCAGGGTATGAACACTGAAGCTTTCTTT.

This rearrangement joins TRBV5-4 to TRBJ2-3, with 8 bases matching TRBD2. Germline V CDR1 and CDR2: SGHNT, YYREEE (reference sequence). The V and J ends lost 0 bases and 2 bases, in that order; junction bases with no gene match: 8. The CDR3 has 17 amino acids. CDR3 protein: CASSLAGRGVPTDTQYF. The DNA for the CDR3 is TGTGCCAGCAGCTTGGCCGGGCGGGGGGTGCCCACAGATACGCAGTATTTT.

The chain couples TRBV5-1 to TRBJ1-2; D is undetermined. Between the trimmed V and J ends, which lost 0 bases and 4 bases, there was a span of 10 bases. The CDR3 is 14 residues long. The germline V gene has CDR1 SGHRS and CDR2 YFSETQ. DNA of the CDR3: TGCGCCAGCAGCTTGGAGGGAGGGAGCTATGGCTACACCTTC. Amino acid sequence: CASSLEGGSYGYTF.

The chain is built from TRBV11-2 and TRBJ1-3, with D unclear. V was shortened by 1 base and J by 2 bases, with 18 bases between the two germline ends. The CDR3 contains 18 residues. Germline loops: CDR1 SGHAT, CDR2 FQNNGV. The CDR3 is CASSLGASRGFPGNTIYF. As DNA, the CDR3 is TGTGCCAGCAGCTTAGGTGCGAGCCGGGGTTTCCCTGGAAACACCATATATTTT.

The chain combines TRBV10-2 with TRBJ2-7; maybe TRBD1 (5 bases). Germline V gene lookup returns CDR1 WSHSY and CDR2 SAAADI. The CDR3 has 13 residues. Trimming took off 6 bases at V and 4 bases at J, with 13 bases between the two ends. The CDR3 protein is CASRGQLYYEQYF. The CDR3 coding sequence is TGCGCCAGCAGGGGGCAACTTTATTACGAGCAGTACTTC.

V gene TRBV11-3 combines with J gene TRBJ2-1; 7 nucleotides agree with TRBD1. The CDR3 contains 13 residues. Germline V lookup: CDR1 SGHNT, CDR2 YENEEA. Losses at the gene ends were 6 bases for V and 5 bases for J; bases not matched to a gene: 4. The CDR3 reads CASRRGPNNEQFF. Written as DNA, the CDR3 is TGTGCCAGCAGAAGGGGGCCTAACAATGAGCAGTTCTTC.

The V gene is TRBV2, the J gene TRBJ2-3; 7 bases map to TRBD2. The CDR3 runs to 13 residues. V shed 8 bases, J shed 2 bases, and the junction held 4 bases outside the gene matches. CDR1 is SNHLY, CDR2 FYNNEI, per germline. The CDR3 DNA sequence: TGTGCCAGCCACCGGGAGGTCACAGATACGCAGTATTTT. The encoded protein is CASHREVTDTQYF.

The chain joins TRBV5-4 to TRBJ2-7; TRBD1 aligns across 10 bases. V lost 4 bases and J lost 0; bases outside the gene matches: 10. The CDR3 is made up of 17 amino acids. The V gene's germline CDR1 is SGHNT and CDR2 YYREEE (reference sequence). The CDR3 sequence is CASSPDRGGPISYEQYF. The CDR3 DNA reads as TGTGCCAGCAGCCCGGACAGGGGGGGACCTATCTCCTACGAGCAGTACTTC.

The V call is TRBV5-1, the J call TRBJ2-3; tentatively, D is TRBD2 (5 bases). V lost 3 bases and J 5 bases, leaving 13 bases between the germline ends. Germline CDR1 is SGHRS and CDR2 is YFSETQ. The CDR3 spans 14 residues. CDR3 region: CASSWESRGDTQYF. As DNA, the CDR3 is TGCGCCAGCAGCTGGGAGTCCCGGGGAGATACGCAGTATTTT.

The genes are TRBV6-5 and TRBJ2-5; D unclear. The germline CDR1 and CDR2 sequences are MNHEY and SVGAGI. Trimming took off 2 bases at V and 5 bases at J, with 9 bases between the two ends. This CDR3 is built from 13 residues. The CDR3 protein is CASSYLVGETQYF. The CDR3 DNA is TGTGCCAGCAGTTACCTAGTCGGGGAGACCCAGTACTTC.

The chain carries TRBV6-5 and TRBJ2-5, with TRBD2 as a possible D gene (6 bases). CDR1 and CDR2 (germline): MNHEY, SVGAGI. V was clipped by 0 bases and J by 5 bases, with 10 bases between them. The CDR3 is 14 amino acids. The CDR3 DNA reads TGTGCCAGCAGTTACTCGCCGGGGAGGGAGACCCAGTACTTC. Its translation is CASSYSPGRETQYF.

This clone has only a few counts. In nucleotides, the CDR3 is TGTGCCAGCAGCTTGTTCTCGGGAGCGGGAGGCTACAATGAGCAGTTCTTC. Encoded protein: CASSLFSGAGGYNEQFF. This chain links TRBV5-4 with TRBJ2-1, with 9 bases fitting TRBD2. Germline CDR1 SGHNT, CDR2 YYREEE (reference sequence). The V and J ends lost 1 base and 3 bases, in that order; junction bases with no gene match: 8. This CDR3 is built from 17 residues.

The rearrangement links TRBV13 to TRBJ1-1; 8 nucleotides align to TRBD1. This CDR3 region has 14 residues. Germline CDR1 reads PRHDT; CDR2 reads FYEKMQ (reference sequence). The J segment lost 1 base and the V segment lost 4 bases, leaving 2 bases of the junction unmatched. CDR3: CASSSGQGNTEAFF. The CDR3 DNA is TGTGCCAGCAGCTCCGGACAGGGGAACACTGAAGCTTTCTTT.

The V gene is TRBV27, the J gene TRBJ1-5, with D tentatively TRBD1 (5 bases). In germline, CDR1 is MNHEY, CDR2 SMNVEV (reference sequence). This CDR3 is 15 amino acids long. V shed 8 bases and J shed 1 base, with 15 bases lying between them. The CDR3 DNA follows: TGTGCCAGCGGGATCCATTGGGGCAGCAATCAGCCCCAGCATTTT. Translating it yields CASGIHWGSNQPQHF.

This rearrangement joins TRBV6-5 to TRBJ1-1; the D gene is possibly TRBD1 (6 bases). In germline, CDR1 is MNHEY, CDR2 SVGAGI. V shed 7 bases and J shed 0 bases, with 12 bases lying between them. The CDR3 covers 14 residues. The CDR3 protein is CASKPGQVNTEAFF. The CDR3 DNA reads TGTGCCAGCAAGCCGGGACAAGTGAACACTGAAGCTTTCTTT.

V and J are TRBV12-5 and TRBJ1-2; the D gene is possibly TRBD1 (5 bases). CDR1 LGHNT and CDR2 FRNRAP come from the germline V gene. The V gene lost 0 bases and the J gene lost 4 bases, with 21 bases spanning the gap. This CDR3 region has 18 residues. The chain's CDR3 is CASGLVVGQPPPLYGYTF. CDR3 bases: TGTGCTAGTGGTTTGGTAGTTGGACAACCCCCGCCTCTCTATGGCTACACCTTC.

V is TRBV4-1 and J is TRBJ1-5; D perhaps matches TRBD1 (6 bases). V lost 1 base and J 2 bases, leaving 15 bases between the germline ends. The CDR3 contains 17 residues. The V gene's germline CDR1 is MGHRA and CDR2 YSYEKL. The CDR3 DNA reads TGCGCCAGCAGCCAAGTGAATCAGGGGTCTGGCAATCAGCCCCAGCATTTT. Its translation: CASSQVNQGSGNQPQHF.

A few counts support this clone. CDR3 sequence reads: CASSLRSRGQGTDTQYF. The CDR3 coding sequence is TGTGCCAGCAGCCTTAGGTCCCGGGGACAGGGCACAGATACGCAGTATTTT. This chain connects TRBV11-2 to TRBJ2-3, with 8 bases fitting TRBD1. V was clipped by 5 bases and J by 1 base; unmatched bases: 11. This CDR3 is 17 amino acids long. CDR1 and CDR2 (germline): SGHAT, FQNNGV.